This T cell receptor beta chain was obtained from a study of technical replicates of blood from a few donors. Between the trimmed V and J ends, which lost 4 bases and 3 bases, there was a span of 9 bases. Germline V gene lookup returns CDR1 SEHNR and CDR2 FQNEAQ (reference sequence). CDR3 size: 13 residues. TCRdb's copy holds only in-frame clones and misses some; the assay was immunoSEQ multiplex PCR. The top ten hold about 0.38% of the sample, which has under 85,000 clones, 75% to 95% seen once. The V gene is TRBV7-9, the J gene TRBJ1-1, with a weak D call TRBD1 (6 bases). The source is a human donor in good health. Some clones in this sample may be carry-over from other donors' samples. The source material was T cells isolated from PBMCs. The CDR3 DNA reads TGTGCCAGCAGCTCTACAGGGTACACTGAAGCTTTCTTT. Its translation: CASSSTGYTEAFF.